This T cell receptor (beta chain) was retrieved from a study of blood T cell repertoires in COVID-19. Study-wide context: Acute and convalescent COVID-19 samples came from the United States, Italy and Spain. T cells, B-cell-depleted T cells, or PBMCs supplied cDNA or gDNA.

This CDR3 has 13 residues. Trimming stripped 7 bases from V and 5 bases from J, with 15 bases between. Looked up from germline, CDR1 is ENHRY and CDR2 is SYGVKD. Per the original data handling: Amplification from reference gene primers served as the basis for estimated nucleated cell counts. Here immunoSEQ multiplex PCR was the method, and the copy in TCRdb shows in-frame clones only, minus some. The V and J calls and clone size come from that table; D and trimming were worked out from the DNA. The top ten clones hold around 3.1% of a sample with about 200,000 clones, more than 85% of them seen once.

Sequencing was carried out using peripheral blood. The TCR was taken from a man aged 55 to 70 with acute or convalescent COVID-19. The genes are TRBV10-3 and TRBJ2-7; possibly TRBD1 for D (5 bases). This chain's CDR3 is CAIKGSGPDEQYF. In DNA, the CDR3 is TGTGCCATCAAGGGGTCGGGTCCCGACGAGCAGTACTTC.